This entry is about one T cell receptor (beta chain). Its cognate antigen is unknown. Trimming at V came to 3 bases and at J to 12 bases, leaving 9 bases not matched to a gene. Germline V CDR1 and CDR2: SGHDT, YYEEEE. The CDR3 has 13 amino acids. This sample stems from a study of cytomegalovirus exposure and HLA in healthy donors. The PCR ran on 60 Vbeta and 13 Jbeta primers. Sequenced by immunoSEQ multiplex PCR; TCRdb stores in-frame clones only, minus some. The sample yields 130,000 or so clones, under 85% seen once. Whole-study findings and limits: Earlier analysis looked at TCR beta V segments, and most were productive about 90% or about 30% of the time. A link between a missense DCLRE1C variant and TCR beta V- and J-gene trimming emerged from a later analysis. Donors belonging to an Asian-associated ancestry cluster reportedly showed fewer N-insertions in productive TCRs than the approximately 670-donor mean, according to what a later analysis found. Diagnosis of cytomegalovirus status made by the classifier reportedly showed high specificity and sensitivity.

V and J are TRBV5-6 and TRBJ1-5, with TRBD1 identical over 7 bases. This TCR came from a woman in her fifties or sixties in good health and CMV-seropositive. Input material: PBMCs. CDR3 DNA sequence: TGTGCCAGCAGCTCAAACACAGGGGTCCTCCAGCATTTT. It yields the protein CASSSNTGVLQHF.